The entry that follows covers one T cell receptor (beta chain) sequence. Its antigen is currently unknown. The data derive from a study of vaccination and CD4 T cells after COVID-19. Overall study: Participants received two doses of either BNT162b2 or mRNA-1273 vaccine.

Described treatment: roughly ten-day PBMC culture with coronavirus spike peptide pools or control peptides (ViraFEST assay). The germline V gene has CDR1 MNHEY and CDR2 SMNVEV (reference sequence). CDR3 size: 15 residues. The V end lost 2 bases, the J end lost 2 bases, and 9 bases lay between the germline ends. Scientists ran DNA taken from cultured CD4+ T cells through the Oncomine TCR Beta short-read assay for sequencing. TCRdb reanalysed the PCR reads using MiXCR and keeps one entry per CDR3 protein. The sample yields 15,000 to 20,000 distinct CDR3 sequences, about half seen once. This TCR was recovered from a human donor who had recovered from COVID-19. The sample was CD4+ T cells from blood, cultured in vitro. The chain uses TRBV27 and TRBJ2-2; D is undetermined. CDR3 sequence reads: CASSLRHPNTGELFF. The CDR3 DNA is TGTGCCAGCAGTTTACGGCACCCCAACACCGGGGAGCTGTTTTTT.